The clone carrying this TCR beta chain appeared a few times. The antigen is unknown. These data originate in a study of T cell repertoires in cytomegalovirus infection. Each CDR3 protein is one row after TCRdb ran MiXCR on the reads. The sample yields about 920,000 distinct CDR3 sequences, more than 25% seen once. Study results and limitations: Ex vivo, HLA-C-restricted CMV-specific TCR beta clonotypes prevailed over the rest of the response.

The material sequenced was cultured CD8+ T cells from PBMCs, taken from culture after CMV antigen stimulation. The sequence was obtained from a human donor in good health (CMV status not recorded). Some clones in this sample may be carry-over from other donors' samples.

DNA of the CDR3: TGTGCCAGCAGCTTAGAGCGGAGTAGCACAGATACGCAGTATTTT. Translation: CASSLERSSTDTQYF. The rearrangement uses TRBV11-1 and TRBJ2-3, with D perhaps TRBD2 (5 bases). V dropped 1 base and J dropped 0 bases, with 8 bases sitting between them. The CDR3 has 15 residues. Germline CDR1 SGHAT, CDR2 FQDESV (reference sequence).